Below are 20 T cell receptor beta chains sequenced from a single sample in a study of blood T cells in healthy people across ages. A second PCR, run for roughly 7 to 11 cycles, used a sample-barcoded 5' primer plus a J-beta primer mix. Each CDR3 protein is one row after TCRdb ran MiXCR on the 5' RACE reads. The repertoire holds about 1.5 million distinct CDR3 sequences, with around 40% as singletons. The material sequenced was blood. These TCRs come from a woman between 18 and 29 years old in good health.

The chain uses TRBV29-1 and TRBJ2-5; 11 bases are a match to TRBD2. CDR3 length: 13 residues. Losses at the gene ends were 6 bases for V and 5 bases for J; bases not matched to a gene: 5. Looked up from germline, CDR1 is SQVTM and CDR2 is ANQGSEA. DNA for the CDR3: TGCAGCGTAACTAGCGGGAGTTGGGAGACCCAGTACTTC. This codes for CSVTSGSWETQYF.

The V call is TRBV5-1, the J call TRBJ1-1; D not resolved. The CDR3 spans 16 residues. Germline V gene lookup returns CDR1 SGHRS and CDR2 YFSETQ. V was clipped by 0 bases and J by 0 bases, with 12 bases between them. The CDR3 here is CASSLASGYMNTEAFF. The CDR3, as DNA: TGCGCCAGCAGCTTGGCGTCAGGTTACATGAACACTGAAGCTTTCTTT.

The J gene is TRBJ2-3, the V gene TRBV11-2, with TRBD1 as a possible D gene (6 bases). Germline-derived CDR1 and CDR2 are SGHAT and FQNNGV. The V and J ends lost 5 bases and 6 bases respectively, with 15 bases between them. The CDR3 is 14 residues long. CDR3 nucleotide sequence: TGTGCCAGCAGCACTTTCAGGGGTTTGGATACGCAGTATTTT. Protein sequence: CASSTFRGLDTQYF. The complete variable domain, with remaining parts taken from reference TRBV11-2 and TRBJ2-3, reads EAGVAQSPRYKIIEKRQSVAFWCNPISGHATLYWYQQILGQGPKLLIQFQNNGVVDDSQLPKDRFSAERLKGVDSTLKIQPAKLEDSAVYLCASSTFRGLDTQYFGPGTRLTVL.

There are a few counts of this clonotype. J is TRBJ2-5 and V is TRBV5-1, with D perhaps matching TRBD1 or TRBD2 (5 bases each). The CDR3 length is 15 residues. Germline CDR1 is SGHRS and CDR2 is YFSETQ. V dropped 4 bases and J dropped 4 bases, with 17 bases sitting between them. The CDR3 bases are TGCGCCAGCAGCCCCCCTCCTGGGGGATCAGAGACCCAGTACTTC. It yields the protein CASSPPPGGSETQYF.

The chain uses TRBV7-2 and TRBJ2-3; 11 nucleotides match TRBD2. The CDR3 loop spans 16 amino acids. Germline CDR1 is SGHTA and CDR2 is FQGNSA. V shed 5 bases and J 5 bases; nucleotides not matched to a gene: 9. The CDR3 sequence is CASSRDVAGGRDTQYF. In DNA form, the CDR3 reads TGTGCCAGCAGCCGAGACGTAGCGGGGGGGCGAGATACGCAGTATTTT. The full variable domain, completed using reference TRBV7-2 and TRBJ2-3, is GAGVSQSPSNKVTEKGKDVELRCDPISGHTALYWYRQSLGQGLEFLIYFQGNSAPDKSGLPSDRFSAERTGGSVSTLTIQRTQQEDSAVYLCASSRDVAGGRDTQYFGPGTRLTVL.

The chain couples TRBV12-3 or TRBV12-4 to TRBJ1-2, with D uncertain. V lost 5 bases and J 6 bases, leaving 13 bases between the germline ends. This CDR3 region has 13 residues. The CDR3 loop reads CASSKTGRDGYTF. CDR3 nucleotides: TGTGCCAGCAGTAAAACCGGGAGAGATGGCTACACCTTC.

The J gene is TRBJ2-7, the V gene TRBV6-1; 7 bases line up with TRBD1. This CDR3 is 14 amino acids long. CDR1 is MNHNS and CDR2 is SASEGT in the germline V gene. Trimming took 6 bases from V and 7 from J; bases not matched to a gene: 12. The CDR3 reads CASRPKGQYNEQYF. CDR3 nucleotides: TGTGCCAGCAGGCCTAAGGGACAGTACAATGAGCAGTACTTC.

This clonotype was seen a few times. This chain connects TRBV7-9 to TRBJ1-2, with D tentatively TRBD1 (5 bases). The germline V and J ends were trimmed by 6 bases and 6 bases, with 23 bases remaining between them. Germline V lookup: CDR1 SEHNR, CDR2 FQNEAQ (reference sequence). CDR3 size: 16 residues. The CDR3 bases are TGTGCCAGCAGAGTCCCCGGCGGTCAGGGAGGGAATGGCTACACCTTC. Translating it yields CASRVPGGQGGNGYTF.

The genes are TRBV7-2 and TRBJ2-1; 11 nucleotides match TRBD2. The CDR3 runs to 14 residues. Germline trimming cut 7 bases from V and 10 bases from J; bases unmatched to any gene: 9. Germline CDR1 reads SGHTA; CDR2 reads FQGNSA. The CDR3 DNA reads as TGTGCCAGCAAATGGGCTAGCGGGGGGCACGAGCAGTTCTTC. Amino acids: CASKWASGGHEQFF.

V usage is TRBV12-3 or TRBV12-4 and J usage is TRBJ1-3; 9 bases agree with TRBD1. V was pared by 9 bases and J by 9 bases, with 12 bases of the junction left unmatched. This CDR3 contains 14 residues. DNA for the CDR3: TGTGCCAGTACGCCGGGACAGGGCCGACTCACCATATATTTT. This translates into CASTPGQGRLTIYF.

This clonotype was observed at least ten times. The chain carries TRBV4-1 and TRBJ2-1; TRBD1 agrees at 9 bases. Germline assignment: CDR1 MGHRA and CDR2 YSYEKL. The CDR3 is 17 residues long. V shed 5 bases, J shed 2 bases, and the junction held 10 bases outside the gene matches. CDR3 nucleotide sequence: TGCGCCAGCAGCTCGGACCCGGGGACAGGGCCCTACAATGAGCAGTTCTTC. Its translation is CASSSDPGTGPYNEQFF.

This clonotype turned up a few times. The rearrangement joins TRBV6-5 to TRBJ2-7; a possible D gene is TRBD1 (5 bases). The CDR3 runs 13 residues. Germline V gives CDR1 MNHEY, CDR2 SVGAGI. Trimming pared 5 bases from V and 2 bases from J, leaving 10 bases between. The CDR3 bases are TGTGCCAGCAGTGACCAGGGCCCCTACGAGCAGTACTTC. Its protein product is CASSDQGPYEQYF.

The table lists this clonotype with a few counts. The V and J genes are TRBV7-2 and TRBJ1-4; perhaps TRBD1 as D (5 bases). Germline CDR1 is SGHTA and CDR2 is FQGNSA. The germline V and J ends were trimmed by 3 bases and 0 bases, with 11 bases remaining between them. This CDR3 spans 16 amino acids. CDR3 residues: CASSFGARATNEKLFF. Here the CDR3 DNA reads TGTGCCAGCAGCTTCGGGGCAAGGGCAACTAATGAAAAACTGTTTTTT.

The chain uses TRBV7-9 and TRBJ2-7, with D perhaps TRBD1 (6 bases). This CDR3 spans 19 amino acids. Germline assignment: CDR1 SEHNR and CDR2 FQNEAQ (reference sequence). V was pared by 5 bases and J by 2 bases, with 28 bases between. CDR3 residues: CASSRLQIMTGTLAYEQYF. Written as DNA, the CDR3 is TGTGCCAGCAGCCGGTTGCAAATAATGACCGGGACACTCGCCTACGAGCAGTACTTC. The whole variable domain, filled in from reference TRBV7-9 and TRBJ2-7, reads DTGVSQNPRHKITKRGQNVTFRCDPISEHNRLYWYRQTLGQGPEFLTYFQNEAQLEKSRLLSDRFSAERPKGSFSTLEIQRTEQGDSAMYLCASSRLQIMTGTLAYEQYFGPGTRLTVT.

This clonotype was seen a few times. The rearrangement uses TRBV2 and TRBJ1-2; 8 bases line up with TRBD1. Per the germline V gene, CDR1 is SNHLY and CDR2 is FYNNEI. J gave up 7 bases and V 6 bases, and 13 bases lay outside the gene matches. This CDR3 is 15 amino acids long. This CDR3 is CASRADRGPLGGYTF. For the CDR3, the DNA is TGTGCCAGCAGGGCTGACAGGGGTCCCTTGGGTGGCTACACCTTC.

The rearrangement links TRBV20-1 to TRBJ2-3; either TRBD1 or TRBD2 may supply D (5 bases each). In germline, CDR1 is DFQATT, CDR2 SNEGSKA (reference sequence). The length of the CDR3 is 14 residues. V lost 7 bases, J lost 1 base, and 15 bases lay in between. The CDR3 DNA is TGCAGTGAGACACGACGGGGCCGCACAGATACGCAGTATTTT. Protein sequence: CSETRRGRTDTQYF.

The rearrangement links TRBV7-9 to TRBJ2-7, with D tentatively TRBD1 or TRBD2 (5 bases each). V shed 8 bases and J shed 4 bases, with 12 bases lying between them. There are 12 residues in the CDR3. Germline V gene sequence: CDR1 SEHNR, CDR2 FQNEAQ (reference sequence). The CDR3 is CASRGAEYEQYF. CDR3 coding DNA: TGTGCCAGCCGAGGGGCCGAATACGAGCAGTACTTC.

CDR3: CASSASGGVYQETQYF. In DNA, the CDR3 is TGTGCCAGCAGCGCTAGCGGGGGAGTGTACCAAGAGACCCAGTACTTC. The chain joins TRBV11-2 to TRBJ2-5; TRBD2 matches at 10 bases. Germline CDR1 SGHAT, CDR2 FQNNGV. The V gene end was trimmed by 5 bases and the J gene end by 0 bases; junction bases not matched to a gene: 6. The CDR3 has 16 residues. Full variable domain (remainder filled in from reference TRBV11-2 and TRBJ2-5): EAGVAQSPRYKIIEKRQSVAFWCNPISGHATLYWYQQILGQGPKLLIQFQNNGVVDDSQLPKDRFSAERLKGVDSTLKIQPAKLEDSAVYLCASSASGGVYQETQYFGPGTRLLVL.

Here the CDR3 reads CASSSTGRVTEAFF. In DNA, the CDR3 is TGTGCCAGCAGCTCAACAGGCAGAGTCACTGAAGCTTTCTTT. The V and J genes are TRBV7-2 and TRBJ1-1, with D maybe TRBD1 (5 bases). V shed 4 bases and J shed 4 bases, with 13 bases lying between them. The CDR3 loop spans 14 amino acids. The germline V gene encodes CDR1 SGHTA and CDR2 FQGNSA.

In this sample, this clonotype turned up a few times. The J gene is TRBJ2-1, the V gene TRBV29-1, with 8 bases that match TRBD2. This CDR3 has 14 amino acids. V dropped 4 bases and J dropped 6; count of bases not matched to a gene: 8. Germline V gene sequence: CDR1 SQVTM, CDR2 ANQGSEA. DNA of the CDR3: TGCAGCGTTGGAAGCGGGAGTTATGGCAATGAGCAGTTCTTC. Its translation: CSVGSGSYGNEQFF.